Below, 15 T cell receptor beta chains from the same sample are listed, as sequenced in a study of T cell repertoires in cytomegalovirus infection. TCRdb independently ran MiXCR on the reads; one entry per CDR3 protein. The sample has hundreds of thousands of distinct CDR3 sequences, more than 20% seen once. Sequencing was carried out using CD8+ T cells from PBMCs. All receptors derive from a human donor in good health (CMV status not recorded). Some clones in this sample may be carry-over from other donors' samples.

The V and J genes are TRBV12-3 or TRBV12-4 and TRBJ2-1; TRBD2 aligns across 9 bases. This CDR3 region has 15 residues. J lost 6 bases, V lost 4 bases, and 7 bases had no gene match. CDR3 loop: CASSSSGGGGNEQFF. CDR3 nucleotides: TGTGCCAGCAGTTCCTCGGGCGGGGGGGGCAATGAGCAGTTCTTC.

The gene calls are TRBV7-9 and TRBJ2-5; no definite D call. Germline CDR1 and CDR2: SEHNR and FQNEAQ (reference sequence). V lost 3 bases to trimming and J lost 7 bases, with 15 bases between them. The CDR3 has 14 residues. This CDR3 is CASSFEDQQSTQYF. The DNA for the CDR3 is TGTGCCAGCAGCTTTGAGGATCAACAGTCGACCCAGTACTTC.

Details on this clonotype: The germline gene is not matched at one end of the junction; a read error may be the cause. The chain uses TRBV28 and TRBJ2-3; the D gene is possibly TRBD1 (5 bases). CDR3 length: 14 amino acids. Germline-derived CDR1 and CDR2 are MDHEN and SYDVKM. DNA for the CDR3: TGTGCCAGCAGCCCCGACAGTAGCACAGATACGCGGTATTTT. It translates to CASSPDSSTDTRYF.

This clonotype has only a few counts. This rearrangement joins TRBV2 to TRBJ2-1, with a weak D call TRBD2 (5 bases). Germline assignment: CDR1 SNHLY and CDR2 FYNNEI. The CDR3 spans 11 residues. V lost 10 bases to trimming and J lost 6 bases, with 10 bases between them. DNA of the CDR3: TGTGCCACCCGGAGCGGCAATGAGCAGTTCTTC. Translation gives CATRSGNEQFF. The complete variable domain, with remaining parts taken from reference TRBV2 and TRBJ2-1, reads EPEVTQTPSHQVTQMGQEVILRCVPISNHLYFYWYRQILGQKVEFLVSFYNNEISEKSEIFDDQFSVERPDGSNFTLKIRSTKLEDSAMYFCATRSGNEQFFGPGTRLTVL.

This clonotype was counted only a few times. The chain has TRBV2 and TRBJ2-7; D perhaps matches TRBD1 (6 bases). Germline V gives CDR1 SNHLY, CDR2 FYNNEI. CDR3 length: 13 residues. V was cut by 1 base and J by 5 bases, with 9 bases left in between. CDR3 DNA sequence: TGTGCCAGCAGTGAAGGACAGGACAACGAGCAGTACGTC. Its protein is CASSEGQDNEQYV.

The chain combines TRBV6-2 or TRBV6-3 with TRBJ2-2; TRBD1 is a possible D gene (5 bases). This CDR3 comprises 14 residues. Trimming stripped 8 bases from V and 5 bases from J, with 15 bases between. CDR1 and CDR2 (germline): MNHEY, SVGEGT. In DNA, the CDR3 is TGTGCCAGCGGCCATCGACAGATTACCGGGGAGCTGTTTTTT. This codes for CASGHRQITGELFF.

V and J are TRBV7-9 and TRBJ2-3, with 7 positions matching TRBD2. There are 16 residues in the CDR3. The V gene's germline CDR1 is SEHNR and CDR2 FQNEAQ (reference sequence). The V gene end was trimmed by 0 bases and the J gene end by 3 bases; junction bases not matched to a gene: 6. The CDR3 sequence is CASSLALKLATDTQYF. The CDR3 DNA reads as TGTGCCAGCAGCTTAGCCCTAAAACTAGCGACAGATACGCAGTATTTT.

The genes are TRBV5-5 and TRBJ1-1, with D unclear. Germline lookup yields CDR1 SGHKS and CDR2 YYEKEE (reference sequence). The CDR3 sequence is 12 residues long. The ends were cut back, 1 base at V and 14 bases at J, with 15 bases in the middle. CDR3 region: CASSLPAVEEFF. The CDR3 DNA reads TGTGCCAGCAGCTTGCCAGCAGTGGAGGAGTTCTTT.

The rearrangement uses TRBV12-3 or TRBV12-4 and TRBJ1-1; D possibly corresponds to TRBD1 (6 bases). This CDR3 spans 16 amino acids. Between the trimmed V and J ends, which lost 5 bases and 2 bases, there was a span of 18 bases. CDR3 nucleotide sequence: TGTGCCAGCAGTCCTCTGCTACAAGGGGGTAACACTGAAGCTTTCTTT. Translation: CASSPLLQGGNTEAFF.

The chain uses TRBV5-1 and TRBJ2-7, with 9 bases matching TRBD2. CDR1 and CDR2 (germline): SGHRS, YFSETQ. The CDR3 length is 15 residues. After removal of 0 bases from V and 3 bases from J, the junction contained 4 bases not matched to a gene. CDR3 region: CASSLGLAEHYEQYF. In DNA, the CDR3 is TGCGCCAGCAGCTTGGGACTAGCGGAGCACTACGAGCAGTACTTC.

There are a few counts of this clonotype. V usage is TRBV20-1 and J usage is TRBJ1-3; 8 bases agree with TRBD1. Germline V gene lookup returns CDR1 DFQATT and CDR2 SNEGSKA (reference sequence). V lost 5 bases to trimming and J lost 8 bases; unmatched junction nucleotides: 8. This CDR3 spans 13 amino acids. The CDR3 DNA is TGCAGTGCTCCGGACAGGGAGGAACACACCATATATTTT. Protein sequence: CSAPDREEHTIYF.

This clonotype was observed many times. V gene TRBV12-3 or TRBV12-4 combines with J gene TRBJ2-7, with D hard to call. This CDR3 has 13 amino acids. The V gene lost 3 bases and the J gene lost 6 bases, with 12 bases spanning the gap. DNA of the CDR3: TGTGCCAGCAGTTTCGGGCAGGCTGGCGAGCAGTACGTC. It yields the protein CASSFGQAGEQYV.

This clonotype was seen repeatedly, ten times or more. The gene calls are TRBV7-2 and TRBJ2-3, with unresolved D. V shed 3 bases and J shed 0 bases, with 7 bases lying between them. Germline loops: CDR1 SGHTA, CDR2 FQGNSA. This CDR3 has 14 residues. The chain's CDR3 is CASSLTVSTDTQYF. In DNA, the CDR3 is TGTGCCAGCAGCTTGACTGTGAGCACAGATACGCAGTATTTT.

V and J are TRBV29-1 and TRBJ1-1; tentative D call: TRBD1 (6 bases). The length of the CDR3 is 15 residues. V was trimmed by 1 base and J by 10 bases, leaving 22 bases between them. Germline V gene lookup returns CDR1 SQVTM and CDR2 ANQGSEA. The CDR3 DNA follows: TGCAGCGTTGAAGCTAGGCAGCAAGGGGGACTAGGAGCTTTCTTT. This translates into CSVEARQQGGLGAFF.

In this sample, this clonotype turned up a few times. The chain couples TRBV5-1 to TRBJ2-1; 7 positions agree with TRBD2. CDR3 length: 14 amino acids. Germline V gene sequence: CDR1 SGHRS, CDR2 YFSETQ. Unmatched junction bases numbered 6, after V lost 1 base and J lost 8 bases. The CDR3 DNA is TGCGCCAGCAGCTTGAGGGGCGGGGGTTATGAGCAGTTCTTC. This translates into CASSLRGGGYEQFF.